Detailed here is one TCR beta chain. Antigen: not known. At one end the junction does not follow the germline gene, possibly because of a read error. The germline CDR1 and CDR2 sequences are ENHRY and SYGVKD. The CDR3 spans 14 residues. The donors belonged to the roughly 110-subject validation cohort, separate from the 666-subject first cohort. Here immunoSEQ multiplex PCR was the method, and the copy in TCRdb shows in-frame clones only, minus some. The profile covers roughly 120,000 clones, with about 85% appearing a single time and 4% to 5.5% taken by the ten largest. The entry originates in a study of cytomegalovirus exposure and HLA in healthy donors. About the research overall: The roughly 110 validation repertoires were produced on the same platform as the 700 or so repertoires of the first cohort. This was reported in a later analysis. Study results and caveats: A later analysis found first-cohort TCR clusters tended to co-occur in the 130 or so validation repertoires. Altogether, more than 150 TCR beta chains were recorded as cytomegalovirus-associated.

The chain employs TRBV10-3 and TRBJ2-7; TRBD2 might be the D (6 bases). The sequenced sample was PBMCs. The origin of this receptor is a man younger than 35 in good health and CMV-seropositive. For the CDR3, the DNA is TGTGCCATCAGTGAGGGGGGGACCTCCTCCGAGCAGTACTTC. This translates into CAISEGGTSSEQYF.